Following are 29 T cell receptor beta chains from one sample sequenced in a study of blood T cell repertoires in COVID-19. Using immunoSEQ multiplex PCR, the repertoire was profiled, and TCRdb retains in-frame clones only, with some absent. Here the sample spans approximately 99,000 clones, less than 85% being singletons. The sample consisted of peripheral blood. The receptors stem from a woman between 40 and 55 years old with acute or convalescent COVID-19.

This clone was seen repeatedly, ten times or more. This rearrangement joins TRBV5-1 to TRBJ2-1; TRBD1 aligns across 7 bases. CDR3 length: 15 residues. Germline CDR1 and CDR2: SGHRS and YFSETQ. V lost 1 base and J lost 8; bases outside the gene matches: 9. This CDR3 reads CASSLTGAFVDEQFF. DNA for the CDR3: TGCGCCAGCAGCTTGACAGGGGCCTTTGTCGATGAGCAGTTCTTC.

The sample holds many counts of this clone. This sequence joins TRBV6-6 and TRBJ1-1, with D hard to call. Trimming cost V 3 bases and J 8 bases, with 10 bases left between them. Looked up from germline, CDR1 is MNHNY and CDR2 is SVGAGI (reference sequence). The CDR3 has 12 amino acids. CDR3 in amino acids: CASSYGGREAFF. DNA for the CDR3: TGTGCCAGCAGTTATGGAGGTCGAGAAGCTTTCTTT.

This chain joins TRBV14 and TRBJ2-7; 8 nucleotides align to TRBD2. With V trimmed by 2 bases and J by 3 bases, 9 bases remained unmatched. The CDR3 has 16 residues. CDR1 and CDR2 from the germline V gene are SGHDN and FVKESK. As DNA, the CDR3 is TGTGCCAGCAGCCAATCGACCCGGGGGGGGTTCTACGAGCAGTACTTC. Translation: CASSQSTRGGFYEQYF.

The V call is TRBV24-1, the J call TRBJ2-5; TRBD1 agrees at 7 bases. This CDR3 is 17 amino acids long. Germline lookup yields CDR1 KGHDR and CDR2 SFDVKD. With 3 bases clipped from V and 1 base from J, the junction kept 10 bases outside the gene matches. The CDR3 spells CATSDGRQGLFQETQYF. For the CDR3, the DNA is TGTGCCACCAGTGATGGGAGACAGGGCCTGTTCCAAGAGACCCAGTACTTC.

This sequence joins TRBV6-6 and TRBJ2-5; TRBD2 matches at 9 bases. This CDR3 has 13 amino acids. With V trimmed by 7 bases and J by 4 bases, 4 bases remained unmatched. Per germline, CDR1 MNHNY and CDR2 SVGAGI (reference sequence). The chain's CDR3 is CASMTSGPETQYF. CDR3 DNA sequence: TGTGCCAGCATGACTAGCGGCCCAGAGACCCAGTACTTC.

The chain couples TRBV11-2 to TRBJ2-5, with TRBD1 matching 10 bases. The CDR3 covers 16 residues. Germline CDR1 and CDR2: SGHAT and FQNNGV. The V segment lost 5 bases and the J segment 2 bases; nucleotides outside the gene matches: 8. In DNA form, the CDR3 reads TGTGCCAGCAGCAGGACAGGGGGATATGGGCAAGAGACCCAGTACTTC. Protein sequence: CASSRTGGYGQETQYF.

The V call is TRBV29-1, the J call TRBJ2-5, with 8 bases matching TRBD1. CDR1 and CDR2 from the germline V gene are SQVTM and ANQGSEA. The CDR3 loop spans 14 amino acids. V gave up 4 bases and J gave up 5 bases; unmatched junction bases: 9. The CDR3 DNA reads TGCAGCGTTGCCGGACAGGGAACTAGGGAGACCCAGTACTTC. It encodes CSVAGQGTRETQYF.

The rearrangement links TRBV25-1 to TRBJ1-4; 7 nucleotides match TRBD1. The V segment lost 3 bases and the J segment 6 bases; nucleotides outside the gene matches: 1. Germline lookup yields CDR1 MGHDK and CDR2 SYGVNS. The CDR3 totals 13 residues. CDR3 bases: TGTGCCAGCAGTGACAGGGGGGATGAAAAACTGTTTTTT. Encoded protein: CASSDRGDEKLFF.

The chain carries TRBV11-2 and TRBJ2-5; the D gene is possibly TRBD1 (6 bases). Germline V lookup: CDR1 SGHAT, CDR2 FQNNGV. The CDR3 is 18 residues long. Trimming cost V 5 bases and J 4 bases, with 26 bases left between them. CDR3 sequence: CASSPGYRDTRSRETQYF. The CDR3 DNA follows: TGTGCCAGCAGCCCTGGGTACCGGGACACTAGATCACGAGAGACCCAGTACTTC. Full variable domain (missing parts from reference TRBV11-2 and TRBJ2-5): EAGVAQSPRYKIIEKRQSVAFWCNPISGHATLYWYQQILGQGPKLLIQFQNNGVVDDSQLPKDRFSAERLKGVDSTLKIQPAKLEDSAVYLCASSPGYRDTRSRETQYFGPGTRLLVL.

This clone was detected only a few times. The chain couples TRBV5-6 to TRBJ2-1, with 10 bases matching TRBD2. J lost 8 bases, V lost 3 bases, and 8 bases had no gene match. Germline-derived CDR1 and CDR2 are SGHDT and YYEEEE. The CDR3 sequence is 15 residues long. This CDR3 is CASSSPLLAGDEQFF. The CDR3 nucleotides read TGTGCCAGCAGCTCCCCACTCCTAGCGGGGGATGAGCAGTTCTTC.

The chain links TRBV20-1 to TRBJ2-1, with D maybe TRBD2 (5 bases). The germline V gene encodes CDR1 DFQATT and CDR2 SNEGSKA (reference sequence). This CDR3 is built from 11 residues. V lost 4 bases to trimming and J lost 15 bases, with 16 bases between them. CDR3 sequence: CSAKAPGDSFF. The CDR3 nucleotides read TGCAGTGCTAAAGCCCCCGGGGATTCGTTCTTC.

The chain has TRBV29-1 and TRBJ2-5, with 8 bases aligning to TRBD1. CDR1 is SQVTM and CDR2 is ANQGSEA in the germline V gene. Losses at the gene ends were 6 bases for V and 3 bases for J; bases not matched to a gene: 6. The CDR3 loop spans 13 amino acids. CDR3 amino acids: CSVALTGEETQYF. In DNA form, the CDR3 reads TGCAGCGTCGCCTTGACAGGGGAAGAGACCCAGTACTTC.

The chain has TRBV6-5 and TRBJ1-6; 12 nucleotides match TRBD1. V lost 6 bases, J lost 8 bases, and 5 bases stayed unmatched. The CDR3 has 15 residues. Per germline, CDR1 MNHEY and CDR2 SVGAGI. The CDR3 nucleotides read TGTGCCAGCAGCTGGGACAGGGGGCGAGATTCACCCCTCCACTTT. It is translated as CASSWDRGRDSPLHF.

This chain's CDR3 is CASSPAGSYGYTF. The CDR3 DNA is TGTGCCAGCAGTCCCGCGGGTTCTTATGGCTACACCTTC. V usage is TRBV27 and J usage is TRBJ1-2, with unresolved D. The CDR3 is 13 residues long. Trimming shortened V by 5 bases and J by 5 bases, and 12 bases separated the two germline ends. Per the germline V gene, CDR1 is MNHEY and CDR2 is SMNVEV (reference sequence).

The CDR3 DNA is TGTGCCAGCAGCCAAGGTGGCGGGACAGGGGCCCTCCTCAATTCACCCCTCCACTTT. It is translated as CASSQGGGTGALLNSPLHF. The chain joins TRBV3-1 (or the pseudogene TRBV3-2) to TRBJ1-6, with TRBD1 matching 10 bases. Trimming took 1 base from V and 7 from J; bases not matched to a gene: 13. The CDR3 loop spans 19 amino acids. Germline CDR1 is LGHDT and CDR2 is YNNKEL (reference sequence).

The V call is TRBV10-3, the J call TRBJ2-3, with TRBD1 matching 9 bases. Trimming cost V 5 bases and J 4 bases; bases outside gene matches: 10. Germline lookup yields CDR1 ENHRY and CDR2 SYGVKD. The CDR3 runs to 16 residues. CDR3 DNA sequence: TGTGCCATCAGTTTGGCCACAACAGGGGGCGCAGATACGCAGTATTTT. The encoded protein is CAISLATTGGADTQYF.

The chain links TRBV6-2 or TRBV6-3 to TRBJ2-1; 8 bases fit TRBD1. J gave up 5 bases and V 2 bases, and 11 bases lay outside the gene matches. This CDR3 spans 17 amino acids. Germline CDR1 MNHEY, CDR2 SVGEGT. DNA of the CDR3: TGTGCCAGCAGTTACCCGATGGGTGGACAGGGTGACAATGAGCAGTTCTTC. Amino acid sequence: CASSYPMGGQGDNEQFF.

A few counts support this clone. V gene TRBV2 combines with J gene TRBJ2-3; 8 bases line up with TRBD1. This CDR3 has 12 amino acids. CDR1 is SNHLY, CDR2 FYNNEI, per germline. The trim removed 6 bases at V and 5 bases at J, leaving 1 base unmatched. CDR3 in DNA: TGTGCCAGCAGGGACAGGGAAGATACGCAGTATTTT. Translating it yields CASRDREDTQYF.

The V gene is TRBV3-1 (or the pseudogene TRBV3-2), the J gene TRBJ2-1; D remains unclear. This CDR3 spans 15 amino acids. V lost 0 bases and J 14 bases, leaving 20 bases between the germline ends. Looked up from germline, CDR1 is LGHDT and CDR2 is YNNKEL (reference sequence). The CDR3 bases are TGTGCCAGCAGCCAAGAATGGGCAATGGGTCCTCCCAAGTTCTTC. Translation gives CASSQEWAMGPPKFF.

The chain recombines TRBV30 with TRBJ2-1, with D maybe TRBD1 (6 bases). CDR1 GTSNPN and CDR2 SVGIG come from the germline V gene (reference sequence). The CDR3 extends over 12 amino acids. V lost 5 bases to trimming and J lost 10 bases, with 15 bases between them. DNA for the CDR3: TGTGCCTGGGGTCCCATGGGGGCCGAGCAGTTCTTC. It translates to CAWGPMGAEQFF. Complete variable domain (other parts from reference TRBV30 and TRBJ2-1): SQTIHQWPATLVQPVGSPLSLECTVEGTSNPNLYWYRQAAGRGLQLLFYSVGIGQISSEVPQNLSASRPQDRQFILSSKKLLLSDSGFYLCAWGPMGAEQFFGPGTRLTVL.

CDR3 DNA sequence: TGTGCCACTCTTAAACCGGGACAGCTAACAGATACGCAGTATTTT. Translated, it gives CATLKPGQLTDTQYF. This chain links TRBV19 with TRBJ2-3, with 7 bases fitting TRBD1. Trimming took 10 bases from V and 3 from J; bases not matched to a gene: 13. Germline V lookup: CDR1 LNHDA, CDR2 SQIVND (reference sequence). This CDR3 has 15 amino acids.

This clone was counted between two and nine times. V and J are TRBV5-1 and TRBJ1-1, with D unresolved. Trimming stripped 0 bases from V and 5 bases from J, with 14 bases between. Germline V gene lookup returns CDR1 SGHRS and CDR2 YFSETQ. The CDR3 contains 15 residues. The CDR3 spells CASSLVRGMGTEAFF. The CDR3 bases are TGCGCCAGCAGCTTGGTTAGAGGGATGGGAACTGAAGCTTTCTTT.

CDR3 nucleotide sequence: TGCGCCAGCAGCACGGGACAGGGCCCGGTTGGAAACACCATATATTTT. The encoded protein is CASSTGQGPVGNTIYF. The chain carries TRBV5-1 and TRBJ1-3; TRBD1 matches 9 bases. After removal of 4 bases from V and 3 bases from J, the junction contained 8 bases not matched to a gene. CDR1 is SGHRS, CDR2 YFSETQ, per germline. The CDR3 totals 16 residues.

The CDR3 loop is CASSQGADTGELFF. In DNA form, the CDR3 reads TGTGCCAGCAGCCAGGGGGCGGACACCGGGGAGCTGTTTTTT. The V gene is TRBV3-1 (or the pseudogene TRBV3-2), the J gene TRBJ2-2, with D maybe TRBD1 (6 bases). Germline V gene sequence: CDR1 LGHDT, CDR2 YNNKEL (reference sequence). The germline V and J ends were trimmed by 3 bases and 3 bases, with 8 bases remaining between them. The length of the CDR3 is 14 residues.

This clone was picked up many times. The chain recombines TRBV6-5 with TRBJ1-6, with TRBD1 matching 8 bases. Per germline, CDR1 MNHEY and CDR2 SVGAGI. Trimming removed 3 bases from V and 10 bases from J; junction bases left unmatched: 8. The CDR3 covers 15 residues. DNA of the CDR3: TGTGCCAGCAGTTATTCGGGACAGGCTTTCTCACCCCTCCACTTT. Translated, it gives CASSYSGQAFSPLHF.

The V and J genes are TRBV10-3 and TRBJ2-5, with 12 bases matching TRBD2. CDR3 size: 18 residues. J gave up 3 bases and V 3 bases, and 11 bases lay outside the gene matches. CDR1 is ENHRY, CDR2 SYGVKD, per germline. The CDR3 sequence: CAISETQTSGGEKETQYF. The CDR3 region has the DNA TGTGCCATCAGTGAAACCCAGACTAGCGGGGGAGAGAAAGAGACCCAGTACTTC.

The gene calls are TRBV4-3 and TRBJ2-7, with 8 nucleotides matching TRBD1. Germline CDR1 and CDR2: LGHNA and YSLEER. The CDR3 contains 18 residues. Trimming at V came to 4 bases and at J to 0 bases, leaving 14 bases not matched to a gene. CDR3 in DNA: TGCGCCAGCAGCCTAAATCCCATCGGACAGGGCATCTCCTACGAGCAGTACTTC. This gives the protein CASSLNPIGQGISYEQYF.

This chain joins TRBV28 and TRBJ2-7; D is possibly TRBD1 (6 bases). V gave up 6 bases and J gave up 3 bases, with 18 bases separating them. Germline V CDR1 and CDR2: MDHEN, SYDVKM. This CDR3 contains 15 residues. The CDR3 DNA reads TGTGCCAGCAGAATTACAGGGCCATCCTACTACGAGCAGTACTTC. This codes for CASRITGPSYYEQYF.

The chain uses TRBV6-5 and TRBJ2-2, with TRBD2 matching over 11 bases. CDR3 length: 15 amino acids. V lost 6 bases, J lost 3 bases, and 3 bases stayed unmatched. CDR1 MNHEY and CDR2 SVGAGI come from the germline V gene. This CDR3 reads CASRPSGGYTGELFF. CDR3 DNA: TGTGCCAGCAGACCTAGCGGGGGGTACACCGGGGAGCTGTTTTTT.